This TCR beta chain was profiled in a study of cytomegalovirus exposure and HLA in healthy donors. Across the study: Around four fifths of 350 to 400 genotyped donors fell in the Caucasian-associated ancestry cluster.

PCR employed 60 Vbeta and 13 Jbeta primers. The table came from immunoSEQ multiplex PCR; TCRdb's copy has only in-frame clones and leaves some out. This sample yields 150,000 to 200,000 clones, of which less than 85% are seen a single time; approximately 1.5% belongs to the top ten. Overall study results and limits: Immune exposure information comprised only CMV serostatus.

About this clone itself: Its antigen is unidentified.

The CDR3 is 15 residues long. V lost 2 bases and J 4 bases, leaving 14 bases between the germline ends. Germline V gene data show CDR1 as LGHNA and CDR2 as YSLEER. The gene calls are TRBV4-3 and TRBJ1-1; D is undetermined. Sequencing was done on a sample of PBMCs. The sequence was obtained from a girl aged 5 to 17 in good health and CMV-seropositive. The CDR3 here is CASSQTPLSTTEAFF. CDR3 coding DNA: TGCGCCAGCAGCCAAACACCCCTGTCAACCACTGAAGCTTTCTTT.